The clone carrying this T cell receptor beta chain has at least ten counts. The target antigen is unknown. The sample belongs to a study of metastatic and nonmetastatic thyroid tumors. Study-wide background: Repertoires were compared across blood and tumor or nodule tissue from malignant and benign thyroid patients.

General study findings and limits: Malignant thyroid tumors reportedly exceeded benign nodules significantly in TCR beta diversity, with the difference appearing in blood and tumor.

Authors' processing steps: CDR3 differences across clinicopathological groups were used to build a distant-metastasis classifier for papillary thyroid cancer. TCRdb re-analyzed the PCR reads using MiXCR. It is TCRdb's table, rather than the study itself, that gives the V and J calls and clone size. The table records approximately 31,000 clones, about a sixth of them present only once. Patients were all untreated before their thyroid surgery. Specimen: blood. The sequence came from a female donor with papillary thyroid cancer or a benign thyroid nodule (not recorded which). Some clones in this sample may be carry-over from other donors' samples.

The CDR3 sequence is CATSRGQGNYGYTF. The CDR3 coding sequence is TGTGCCACCAGCAGAGGACAGGGTAACTATGGCTACACCTTC. The chain joins TRBV15 to TRBJ1-2; 7 bases are shared with TRBD1. The V and J ends lost 1 base and 1 base, in that order; junction bases with no gene match: 0. The CDR3 is 14 residues long. Germline V CDR1 and CDR2: LNHNV, YYDKDF (reference sequence).